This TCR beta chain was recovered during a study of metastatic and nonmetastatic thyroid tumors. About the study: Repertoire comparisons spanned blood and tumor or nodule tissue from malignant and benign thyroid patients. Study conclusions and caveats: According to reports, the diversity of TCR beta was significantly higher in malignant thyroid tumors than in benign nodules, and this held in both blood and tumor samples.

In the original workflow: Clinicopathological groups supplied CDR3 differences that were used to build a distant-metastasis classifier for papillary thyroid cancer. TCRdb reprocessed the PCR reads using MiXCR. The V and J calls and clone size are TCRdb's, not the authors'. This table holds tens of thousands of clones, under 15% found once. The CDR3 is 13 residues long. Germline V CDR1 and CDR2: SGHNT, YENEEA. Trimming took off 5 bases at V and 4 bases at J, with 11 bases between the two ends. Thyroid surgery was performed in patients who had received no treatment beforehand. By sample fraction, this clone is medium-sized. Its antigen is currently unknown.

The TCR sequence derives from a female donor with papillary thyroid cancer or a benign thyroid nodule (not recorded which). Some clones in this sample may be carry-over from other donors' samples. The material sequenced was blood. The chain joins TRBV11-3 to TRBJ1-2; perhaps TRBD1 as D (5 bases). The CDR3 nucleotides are TGTGCCAGCAGCCTGGACACAGGCTATGGCTACACCTTC. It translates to CASSLDTGYGYTF.